The following is a T cell receptor beta chain sequence with its context. This sample stems from a study of blood T cell repertoires in COVID-19. The length of the CDR3 is 16 residues. V was cut by 0 bases and J by 7 bases, with 16 bases left in between. CDR1 is MGHRA, CDR2 YSYEKL, per germline. Clones were read by immunoSEQ multiplex PCR, and TCRdb kept only the in-frame ones, dropping some. This sample has 130,000 to 150,000 clones, with around four fifths found just once. V and J are TRBV4-1 and TRBJ1-5, with D maybe TRBD1 (5 bases). Sequenced sample: PBMCs or T cells enriched from blood (not recorded which). The source of this sequence is a woman aged 40 to 50 who had recovered from COVID-19. The CDR3: CASSQEGVGSQQPQHF. CDR3 nucleotide sequence: TGCGCCAGCAGCCAAGAAGGGGTTGGATCGCAGCAGCCCCAGCATTTT.